Listed below are T cell receptor beta chains from one sample, sequenced in a study of T cell repertoires in cytomegalovirus infection. The antigens of these receptors remain unknown. TCRdb re-derived calls from the reads in MiXCR, one entry per CDR3 protein. The sample shows about 330,000 distinct CDR3 sequences, about 35% of them seen only once. Source: cultured PBMCs, taken from culture after CMV antigen stimulation. The receptors stem from a human donor in good health (CMV status not recorded). Some clones in this sample may be carry-over from other donors' samples. CDR3s include the opening cysteine and the closing phenylalanine or tryptophan. Each record gives: V gene, clone size, D gene, J gene, CDR3 protein, CDR3 DNA. D genes are given only for firm matches. Rows give clone size only sometimes, using once, few, many, or a class for an expanded clone.

TRBV19,NA,NA,TRBJ1-2,CASSIESVNVIYGYTF,TGTGCCAGTAGTATAGAATCAGTTAATGTGATCTATGGCTACACCTTC
TRBV7-2,NA,NA,TRBJ2-2,CASSLLSGTGELFF,TGTGCCAGCAGCTTACTTTCCGGGACCGGGGAGCTGTTTTTT
TRBV27,NA,TRBD1,TRBJ1-6,CASRLIRRQGFSPLHF,TGTGCCAGCAGGCTAATACGCAGACAGGGTTTTTCACCCCTCCACTTT
TRBV7-8,few,TRBD1,TRBJ2-4,CASSPGTGITKNIQYF,TGTGCCAGCAGCCCCGGGACAGGGATCACCAAAAACATTCAGTACTTC
TRBV6-2/TRBV6-3,once,NA,TRBJ1-3,CASSYDEGPGNTIYF,TGTGCCAGCAGTTACGACGAGGGGCCTGGAAACACCATATATTTT
TRBV6-6,NA,NA,TRBJ1-5,CASRSRSPSNQPQHF,TGTGCCAGCCGGTCCAGGTCCCCAAGCAATCAGCCCCAGCATTTT
TRBV12-3/TRBV12-4,few,NA,TRBJ2-2,CASSPAWGASNTGELFF,TGTGCCAGCAGTCCAGCCTGGGGGGCCAGTAACACCGGGGAGCTGTTTTTT
TRBV19,few,NA,TRBJ2-1,CASSQSASSYNEQFF,TGTGCCAGTAGTCAGAGCGCCAGCTCCTACAATGAGCAGTTCTTC
TRBV7-9,NA,NA,TRBJ2-5,CASSLSGPETRYF,TGTGCCAGCAGCTTATCCGGGCCAGAGACCCGGTACTTC
TRBV5-6,many,NA,TRBJ1-2,CASSRGWDYGYTF,TGTGCCAGCAGCCGGGGATGGGACTATGGCTACACCTTC
TRBV19,NA,NA,TRBJ1-6,CASRDARGNYNSPLHF,TGTGCCAGTAGAGACGCGAGGGGAAACTATAATTCACCCCTCCACTTT
TRBV9,NA,NA,TRBJ2-5,CASSGGESPQYF,TGTGCCAGCAGCGGGGGGGAGTCTCCACAGTACTTC
TRBV7-2,NA,TRBD2,TRBJ2-7,CASRAGVVGEQYF,TGTGCCAGCAGAGCGGGAGTTGTGGGCGAGCAGTACTTC
TRBV18,NA,NA,TRBJ1-1,CASSPSGDTEAFF,TGTGCCAGCTCACCCTCCGGAGACACTGAAGCTTTCTTT
TRBV27,NA,NA,TRBJ1-1,CAVGVREAFF,TGTGCAGTGGGGGTTCGGGAAGCTTTCTTT
TRBV7-6,NA,NA,TRBJ2-1,CASSLGVGSGALLNNEQFF,TGTGCCAGCAGCTTAGGAGTCGGGTCGGGGGCGCTCCTAAACAATGAGCAGTTCTTC
TRBV7-2,NA,NA,TRBJ1-1,CASSTDRQSLNTEAFF,TGTGCCAGCAGCACCGATCGACAGTCTCTGAACACTGAAGCTTTCTTT
TRBV6-6,NA,NA,TRBJ2-7,CASSYSSGGVGEQYF,TGTGCCAGCAGTTACTCATCTGGGGGCGTGGGCGAGCAGTACTTC
TRBV6-2/TRBV6-3,NA,NA,TRBJ2-7,CASSVYRSPYEQYF,TGTGCCAGCAGTGTTTACCGCAGCCCCTACGAGCAGTACTTC
TRBV4-1,few,NA,TRBJ2-1,CASSQDQGYNEQFF,TGCGCCAGCAGCCAAGATCAGGGATACAATGAGCAGTTCTTC
TRBV29-1,NA,NA,TRBJ2-1,CSVGRTNEQFF,TGCAGCGTTGGACGCACCAATGAGCAGTTCTTC
TRBV19,NA,TRBD2,TRBJ2-3,CASSTLARITDTQYF,TGTGCCAGTAGTACACTAGCGCGAATCACAGATACGCAGTATTTT
TRBV7-2,large,NA,TRBJ2-5,CASSLGTQGSPKETQYF,TGTGCCAGCAGCTTAGGCACACAGGGAAGTCCTAAAGAGACCCAGTACTTC
TRBV9,NA,NA,TRBJ2-1,CASSDYHNEQFF,TGTGCCAGCAGCGACTACCACAATGAGCAGTTCTTC